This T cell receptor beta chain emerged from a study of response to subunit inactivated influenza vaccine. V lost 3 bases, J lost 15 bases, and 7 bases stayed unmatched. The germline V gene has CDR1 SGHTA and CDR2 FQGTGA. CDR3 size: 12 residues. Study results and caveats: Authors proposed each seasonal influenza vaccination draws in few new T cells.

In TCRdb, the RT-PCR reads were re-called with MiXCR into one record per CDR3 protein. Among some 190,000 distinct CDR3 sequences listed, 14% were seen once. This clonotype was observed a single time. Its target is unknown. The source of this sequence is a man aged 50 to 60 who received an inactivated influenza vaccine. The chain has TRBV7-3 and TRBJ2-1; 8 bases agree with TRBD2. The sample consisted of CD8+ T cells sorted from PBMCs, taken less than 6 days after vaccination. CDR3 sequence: CASSFPGGPVFF. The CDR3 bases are TGTGCCAGCAGCTTCCCGGGAGGGCCGGTGTTCTTC.